Below are 24 T cell receptor beta chains sequenced from a single sample in a study of human CD4 T cells and Enterobacteriaceae. All CD4+ cells other than CD45RA+CCR7+CD95- naive cells were sorted as memory, over 95% pure. This table comes from immunoSEQ multiplex PCR, and its TCRdb copy is limited to in-frame clones, with some not included. The sample lists 25,000 to 30,000 clones; around 80% were seen once. The sequenced material came from memory CD4+ T cells from blood. These receptors all stem from a human donor in good health.

This clone was observed a single time. The V gene is TRBV10-3, the J gene TRBJ1-1; 7 nucleotides line up with TRBD1. The germline V gene has CDR1 ENHRY and CDR2 SYGVKD. V shed 10 bases and J 7 bases; nucleotides not matched to a gene: 12. The CDR3 runs to 13 residues. CDR3: CATKTLGTDEAFF. The CDR3 DNA reads as TGTGCCACCAAAACCCTCGGGACAGATGAAGCTTTCTTT.

The chain combines TRBV6-5 with TRBJ2-7; D possibly matches TRBD1 or TRBD2 (5 bases each). V was shortened by 0 bases and J by 0 bases, with 9 bases between the two germline ends. The V gene's germline CDR1 is MNHEY and CDR2 SVGAGI. The CDR3 has 15 residues. The CDR3 loop is CASSYSGGTSYEQYF. CDR3 DNA sequence: TGTGCCAGCAGTTACTCTGGGGGAACCTCCTACGAGCAGTACTTC.

This clone was seen once. The rearrangement uses TRBV7-3 and TRBJ2-1; 8 bases are shared with TRBD1. This CDR3 is 15 amino acids long. In germline, CDR1 is SGHTA, CDR2 FQGTGA. V gave up 2 bases and J gave up 3 bases; unmatched junction bases: 3. The DNA of the CDR3 is TGTGCCAGCAGCTTACAGGGGGCGAACTACAATGAGCAGTTCTTC. Translation: CASSLQGANYNEQFF.

The CDR3 spells CASSTQQGPSTDTQYF. For the CDR3, the DNA is TGCGCCAGCAGTACCCAGCAGGGCCCCTCCACAGATACGCAGTATTTT. The rearrangement joins TRBV5-1 to TRBJ2-3; tentatively, D is TRBD1 (5 bases). The CDR3 covers 16 residues. V dropped 5 bases and J dropped 2 bases, with 18 bases sitting between them. Looked up from germline, CDR1 is SGHRS and CDR2 is YFSETQ.

V is TRBV19 and J is TRBJ2-4; 9 nucleotides match TRBD1. CDR1 LNHDA and CDR2 SQIVND come from the germline V gene (reference sequence). The CDR3 sequence is 14 residues long. With V trimmed by 4 bases and J by 6 bases, 4 bases remained unmatched. The CDR3 nucleotides read TGTGCCAGTAGTACCCCGACAGGGGGAAACATTCAGTACTTC. This codes for CASSTPTGGNIQYF.

The chain links TRBV18 to TRBJ2-1; TRBD1 matches at 9 bases. Germline trimming cut 0 bases from V and 4 bases from J; bases unmatched to any gene: 10. CDR1 KGHSH and CDR2 LQKENI come from the germline V gene. The CDR3 runs to 18 residues. The CDR3 DNA is TGTGCCAGCTCACCACCCGACAGGGGGGCGAAAATATACAATGAGCAGTTCTTC. Translating gives CASSPPDRGAKIYNEQFF.

V is TRBV6-5 and J is TRBJ1-4; D is uncertain. Per germline, CDR1 MNHEY and CDR2 SVGAGI. V was pared by 2 bases and J by 5 bases, with 6 bases between. The CDR3 runs 13 residues. DNA for the CDR3: TGTGCCAGCAGTTACGAGGTGAATGAAAAACTGTTTTTT. Its translation: CASSYEVNEKLFF.

V is TRBV7-7 and J is TRBJ1-3; no clear D gene. This CDR3 has 16 amino acids. Trimming took off 1 base at V and 4 bases at J, with 14 bases between the two ends. Germline V CDR1 and CDR2: SSHAT, FNYEAQ (reference sequence). In DNA form, the CDR3 reads TGTGCCAGCAGCTTAGGGTTTACGGGAGCAGGAAACACCATATATTTT. This codes for CASSLGFTGAGNTIYF.

The V gene is TRBV2, the J gene TRBJ2-7, with 7 bases matching TRBD2. Germline CDR1 and CDR2: SNHLY and FYNNEI. This CDR3 spans 15 amino acids. Trimming took 5 bases from V and 1 from J; bases not matched to a gene: 8. In DNA form, the CDR3 reads TGTGCCAGCAGTATCAGCGGGAAATGGTCCTACGAGCAGTACTTC. Its translation is CASSISGKWSYEQYF.

The CDR3 loop is CASSSPGQDTMNTEAFF. The CDR3 DNA reads as TGTGCCAGCAGCTCTCCGGGACAGGATACAATGAACACTGAAGCTTTCTTT. V gene TRBV7-9 combines with J gene TRBJ1-1; 8 bases fit TRBD1. There are 17 residues in the CDR3. Germline CDR1 SEHNR, CDR2 FQNEAQ (reference sequence). V lost 4 bases and J lost 0; bases outside the gene matches: 10.

This clone was recorded a few times. The J gene is TRBJ1-5, the V gene TRBV5-8, with D uncertain. Germline V lookup: CDR1 SGHTS, CDR2 YDEGEE. Trimming removed 0 bases at V and 3 bases at J, with 1 base between. The CDR3 is 12 amino acids. This CDR3 reads CASSLANQPQHF. Written as DNA, the CDR3 is TGTGCCAGCAGCTTGGCCAATCAGCCCCAGCATTTT.

This clone has a handful of counts. The chain has TRBV29-1 and TRBJ2-3, with TRBD2 matching over 7 bases. This CDR3 contains 12 residues. The trim removed 4 bases at V and 7 bases at J, leaving 5 bases unmatched. Per germline, CDR1 SQVTM and CDR2 ANQGSEA. CDR3 bases: TGCAGCGTTGTAAGCGGGGAGAATACGCAGTATTTT. It codes for CSVVSGENTQYF.

The rearrangement uses TRBV7-3 and TRBJ2-2; TRBD1 agrees at 8 bases. The CDR3 runs 17 residues. Trimming at V came to 0 bases and at J to 1 base, leaving 4 bases not matched to a gene. From germline, CDR1 is SGHTA and CDR2 FQGTGA. DNA for the CDR3: TGTGCCAGCAGCTTAACCCCAGGGGGCCTGAACACCGGGGAGCTGTTTTTT. Its protein product is CASSLTPGGLNTGELFF.

The chain joins TRBV18 to TRBJ2-5; D not certain. This CDR3 has 14 amino acids. Trimming removed 7 bases from V and 3 bases from J, with 15 bases in between. The germline CDR1 and CDR2 sequences are KGHSH and LQKENI. The chain's CDR3 is CASLLSAAKETQYF. CDR3 DNA sequence: TGTGCCAGCTTATTATCGGCAGCTAAAGAGACCCAGTACTTC. Based on the CDR3 plus reference TRBV18 and TRBJ2-5, the full variable domain is NAGVMQNPRHLVRRRGQEARLRCSPMKGHSHVYWYRQLPEEGLKFMVYLQKENIIDESGMPKERFSAEFPKEGPSILRIQQVVRGDSAAYFCASLLSAAKETQYFGPGTRLLVL.

The chain links TRBV7-8 to TRBJ1-1; unclear D gene. Trimming took off 4 bases at V and 5 bases at J, with 11 bases between the two ends. The CDR3 length is 13 residues. Germline V gene sequence: CDR1 SGHVS, CDR2 FQNEAQ. The DNA of the CDR3 is TGTGCCAGCAGCTCCCCCAGAGGAACTGAAGCTTTCTTT. It encodes CASSSPRGTEAFF.

This chain uses TRBV11-2 with TRBJ2-1; 12 bases agree with TRBD2. The CDR3 consists of 15 residues. V shed 5 bases and J 6 bases; nucleotides not matched to a gene: 5. CDR1 is SGHAT, CDR2 FQNNGV, per germline. For the CDR3, the DNA is TGTGCCAGCAGCCAACTAGCGGGAGGTATCAATGAGCAGTTCTTC. Protein product: CASSQLAGGINEQFF.

The rearrangement joins TRBV2 to TRBJ2-7, with 8 bases that match TRBD1. The V gene's germline CDR1 is SNHLY and CDR2 FYNNEI. Unmatched junction bases numbered 3, after V lost 5 bases and J lost 6 bases. The CDR3 is 12 amino acids. The CDR3 nucleotides read TGTGCCAGCAGTCTCGGACAGGGCGAGCAGTACTTC. Translating it yields CASSLGQGEQYF. Together with reference TRBV2 and TRBJ2-7, the CDR3 gives the full variable domain: EPEVTQTPSHQVTQMGQEVILRCVPISNHLYFYWYRQILGQKVEFLVSFYNNEISEKSEIFDDQFSVERPDGSNFTLKIRSTKLEDSAMYFCASSLGQGEQYFGPGTRLTVT.

This clone has more than one count but fewer than ten. The chain recombines TRBV21-1 with TRBJ2-1; the listed D gene, TRBD2, was not tested against the DNA. TRBV21-1 is labeled a pseudogene. The CDR3 runs to 19 residues. CDR3 nucleotides: TGTGCCAGCAGCAAAGATGGGGCCGCGGGCGGGAGGAAATACAATGAGCAGTTCTTC. Translated: CASSKDGAAGGRKYNEQFF.

The chain is built from TRBV5-1 and TRBJ1-2; TRBD1 matches 8 bases. This CDR3 has 15 residues. Losses at the gene ends were 1 base for V and 2 bases for J; bases not matched to a gene: 4. Germline V CDR1 and CDR2: SGHRS, YFSETQ. CDR3 region: CASSLLQGGNYGYTF. CDR3 sequence (DNA): TGCGCCAGCAGCTTGTTACAGGGGGGAAACTATGGCTACACCTTC.

In this sample, this clone turned up once. The V call is TRBV5-6, the J call TRBJ2-7; perhaps TRBD2 as D (5 bases). The CDR3 is 18 residues long. CDR1 SGHDT and CDR2 YYEEEE come from the germline V gene. V was clipped by 0 bases and J by 4 bases, with 23 bases between them. This CDR3 reads CASSLVVGTGLTRYEQYF. In nucleotides, the CDR3 is TGTGCCAGCAGCTTGGTCGTGGGTACTGGCCTTACTAGATACGAGCAGTACTTC.

This chain uses TRBV6-1 with TRBJ1-5, with D unclear. Germline V lookup: CDR1 MNHNS, CDR2 SASEGT. V lost 1 base to trimming and J lost 3 bases, with 7 bases between them. The CDR3 runs 14 residues. The CDR3 nucleotides are TGTGCCAGCAGTGAAGGTCCGAACAATCAGCCCCAGCATTTT. Translated: CASSEGPNNQPQHF.

The chain joins TRBV7-2 to TRBJ1-2, with D uncertain. The CDR3 is made up of 13 amino acids. The V end lost 0 bases, the J end lost 8 bases, and 10 bases lay between the germline ends. Germline V gene sequence: CDR1 SGHTA, CDR2 FQGNSA. This CDR3 reads CASSLAGSGGYTF. The CDR3 region has the DNA TGTGCCAGCAGCTTAGCTGGGTCGGGGGGCTACACCTTC.

The DNA of the CDR3 is TGTGCCAGCAATACGGGAAGGGGAGGGGAGCTGTTTTTT. This encodes CASNTGRGGELFF. The chain has TRBV2 and TRBJ2-2, with D perhaps matching TRBD1 or TRBD2 (5 bases each). CDR3 size: 13 residues. The germline V gene encodes CDR1 SNHLY and CDR2 FYNNEI. V was cut by 7 bases and J by 8 bases, with 14 bases left in between. The full variable domain, in which reference TRBV2 and TRBJ2-2 provide the parts outside the CDR3, is EPEVTQTPSHQVTQMGQEVILRCVPISNHLYFYWYRQILGQKVEFLVSFYNNEISEKSEIFDDQFSVERPDGSNFTLKIRSTKLEDSAMYFCASNTGRGGELFFGEGSRLTVL.

The chain is built from TRBV28 and TRBJ2-3; D call uncertain. The CDR3 covers 15 residues. Germline-derived CDR1 and CDR2 are MDHEN and SYDVKM. The ends were cut back, 0 bases at V and 0 bases at J, with 7 bases in the middle. CDR3 region: CASSLWGSSTDTQYF. The CDR3 DNA reads as TGTGCCAGCAGTTTATGGGGGTCTAGCACAGATACGCAGTATTTT.